This TCR beta chain derives from a study of regulatory T cells in long-lasting Graves disease. This clonotype was counted at least ten times. Antigen: not known. Findings of the study overall: Persistent disease preferred TRBV28, TRBJ1-2 and TRBJ2-5; new disease, TRBV20-1 and TRBJ2-1. Possibly, accuracy suffered from the small sample size.

CDR1 and CDR2 (germline): MDHEN, SYDVKM. J was trimmed by 5 bases and V by 3 bases; bases with no gene match: 11. This CDR3 contains 16 residues. Time point described: newly diagnosed GD, antithyroid drugs for less than 3 months. PBMCs provided the RNA from which the TCR library was made. The TCR beta library used iRepertoire HTBI primers with Arm-PCR amplification of CDR3. TCRdb reprocessed the multiplex PCR reads via MiXCR and lists one record per CDR3 protein. The sample lists around 360,000 distinct CDR3 sequences, roughly 16% seen once, with over 20% in the top ten. This sample also appeared in a second study, on T cells in Graves' hyperthyroidism and ophthalmopathy. As that report states: Each diagnosis drew on symptoms, thyroxine, TRAb, thyroid ultrasound and orbital computed tomography findings. The HTBI primer set was used in a first-round RT-PCR of the TCR CDR3.

The clonotype comes from a young woman with Graves disease. The chain combines TRBV28 with TRBJ2-5; 8 nucleotides agree with TRBD1. The source material was peripheral blood mononuclear cells (PBMCs), sampled at new diagnosis, from a patient treated with antithyroid drugs. The DNA for the CDR3 is TGTGCCAGCAGTTTGGTCCTTCCAGGGGGCTTGGAGACCCAGTACTTC. Translating it yields CASSLVLPGGLETQYF.